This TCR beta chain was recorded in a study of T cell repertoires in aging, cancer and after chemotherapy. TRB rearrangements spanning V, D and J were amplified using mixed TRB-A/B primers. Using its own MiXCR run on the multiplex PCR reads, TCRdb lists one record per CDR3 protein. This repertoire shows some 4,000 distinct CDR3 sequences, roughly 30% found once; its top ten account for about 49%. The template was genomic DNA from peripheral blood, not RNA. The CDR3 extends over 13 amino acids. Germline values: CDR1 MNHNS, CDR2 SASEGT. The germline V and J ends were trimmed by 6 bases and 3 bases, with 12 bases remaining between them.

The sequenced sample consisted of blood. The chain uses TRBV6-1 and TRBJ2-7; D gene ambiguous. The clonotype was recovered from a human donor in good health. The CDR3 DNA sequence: TGTGCCAGCAGGACAAAAGTGGGCTACGAGCAGTACTTC. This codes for CASRTKVGYEQYF.